These 7 T cell receptor beta chains originate from one sample sequenced in a study of long-term antiretroviral therapy in people with HIV. It was version v3.0 of the immunoSEQ assay that was run at survey level. Libraries were prepared by immunoSEQ multiplex PCR; TCRdb keeps only in-frame clonotypes and omits some of them. Of 30,000 to 40,000 clones listed, roughly 83% are singletons. Sample: unsorted PBMCs, taken 1.9 years after starting antiretroviral therapy. These receptors were collected from a man younger than 30 with HIV.

The V and J genes are TRBV28 and TRBJ1-6, with D tentatively TRBD1 (6 bases). CDR3 length: 15 amino acids. V lost 3 bases and J 4 bases, leaving 10 bases between the germline ends. CDR1 is MDHEN and CDR2 is SYDVKM in the germline V gene. The CDR3 sequence is CASSFGQTYNSPLHF. In nucleotides, the CDR3 is TGTGCCAGCAGTTTTGGACAGACATATAATTCACCCCTCCACTTT.

J is TRBJ1-3 and V is TRBV6-6; the D gene is possibly TRBD1 (5 bases). The CDR3 length is 15 residues. Germline V lookup: CDR1 MNHNY, CDR2 SVGAGI (reference sequence). V dropped 7 bases and J dropped 0 bases, with 13 bases sitting between them. CDR3 amino acids: CASKGPADSGNTIYF. In DNA, the CDR3 is TGTGCCAGCAAGGGACCGGCAGACTCTGGAAACACCATATATTTT.

The chain employs TRBV18 and TRBJ2-3; 16 nucleotides line up with TRBD2. This CDR3 is 19 amino acids long. J gave up 2 bases and V 0 bases, and 5 bases lay outside the gene matches. Germline values: CDR1 KGHSH, CDR2 LQKENI. CDR3 bases: TGTGCCAGCTCACCACCGGGACTAGCGGGGGGGCCGACCACAGATACGCAGTATTTT. It is translated as CASSPPGLAGGPTTDTQYF.

This clone was found once. The chain carries TRBV5-4 and TRBJ2-7, with 10 bases identical to TRBD2. The germline CDR1 and CDR2 sequences are SGHNT and YYREEE (reference sequence). V lost 4 bases, J lost 5 bases, and 15 bases stayed unmatched. This CDR3 comprises 17 residues. CDR3 coding DNA: TGTGCCAGCAGCCCGGGACGACTAGCGGGCTCTGGCGACGAGCAGTACTTC. Protein product: CASSPGRLAGSGDEQYF.

This clone was counted a few times. The chain recombines TRBV5-4 with TRBJ2-5, with 7 positions matching TRBD1. CDR1 is SGHNT and CDR2 is YYREEE in the germline V gene (reference sequence). This CDR3 spans 14 amino acids. J was trimmed by 2 bases and V by 3 bases; bases with no gene match: 4. Written as DNA, the CDR3 is TGTGCCAGCAGCTGGGGACAGACACAAGAGACCCAGTACTTC. It translates to CASSWGQTQETQYF.

CDR3 sequence: CASSGTKRGSSYNEQFF. The DNA for the CDR3 is TGTGCCAGCAGCGGCACAAAGCGGGGAAGCTCCTACAATGAGCAGTTCTTC. V is TRBV9 and J is TRBJ2-1, with 7 bases matching TRBD2. This CDR3 spans 17 amino acids. Germline CDR1 is SGDLS and CDR2 is YYNGEE. Trimming at V came to 3 bases and at J to 0 bases, leaving 9 bases not matched to a gene.

The chain has TRBV5-1 and TRBJ2-3; 8 nucleotides align to TRBD2. Germline CDR1 and CDR2: SGHRS and YFSETQ. V was clipped by 1 base and J by 2 bases; unmatched bases: 6. This CDR3 region has 16 residues. DNA for the CDR3: TGCGCCAGCAGCTTGAGCCCGGGGGGGGTCACAGATACGCAGTATTTT. It yields the protein CASSLSPGGVTDTQYF.